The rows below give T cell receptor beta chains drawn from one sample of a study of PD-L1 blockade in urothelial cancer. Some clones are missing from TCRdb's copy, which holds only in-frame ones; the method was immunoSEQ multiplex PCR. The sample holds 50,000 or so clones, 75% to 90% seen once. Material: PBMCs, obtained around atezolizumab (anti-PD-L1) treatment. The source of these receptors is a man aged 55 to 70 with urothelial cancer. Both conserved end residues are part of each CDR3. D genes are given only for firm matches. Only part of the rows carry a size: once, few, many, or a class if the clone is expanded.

cdr3_nt: TGCGCCAGCAGCGGAACAGGGGGGGATAACTATGGCTACACCTTC
cdr3_aa: CASSGTGGDNYGYTF
v_call: TRBV5-1
j_call: TRBJ1-2
d_call: TRBD1
clone_size: .

cdr3_nt: TGCGCCAGCAGCCTAGGGGCGAGGAACACCGGGGAGCTGTTTTTT
cdr3_aa: CASSLGARNTGELFF
v_call: TRBV4-3
j_call: TRBJ2-2
d_call: .
clone_size: once

cdr3_nt: TGCGCCAGCAGCTTGACAGGGTTGAACACTGAAGCTTTCTTT
cdr3_aa: CASSLTGLNTEAFF
v_call: TRBV5-1
j_call: TRBJ1-1
d_call: .
clone_size: .

cdr3_nt: TGTGCCAGCAGACCAGGTCTAACTTGGGAGCCCCAGCATTTT
cdr3_aa: CASRPGLTWEPQHF
v_call: TRBV6-1
j_call: TRBJ1-5
d_call: .
clone_size: .

cdr3_nt: TGTGCCAGCAGCCGGACAGGGTTTGATTCACCCCTCCACTTT
cdr3_aa: CASSRTGFDSPLHF
v_call: TRBV11-3
j_call: TRBJ1-6
d_call: TRBD1
clone_size: .

cdr3_nt: TGTGCCAGCAGTTCGGGACAGGGGGGTGGCGAGCAGTACTTC
cdr3_aa: CASSSGQGGGEQYF
v_call: TRBV28
j_call: TRBJ2-7
d_call: TRBD1
clone_size: .

cdr3_nt: TGCGCCAGCAGCCAAGACGTCACACAAGAGACCCAGTACTTC
cdr3_aa: CASSQDVTQETQYF
v_call: TRBV4-3
j_call: TRBJ2-5
d_call: .
clone_size: .

cdr3_nt: TGTGCCAGCAGCTTAACGGGCAACCATGAGCAGTTCTTC
cdr3_aa: CASSLTGNHEQFF
v_call: TRBV7-3
j_call: TRBJ2-1
d_call: .
clone_size: .

cdr3_nt: TGTGCTAGCAGCTTCCGAGGTGGCGACTCCGGGGAGCTGTTTTTT
cdr3_aa: CASSFRGGDSGELFF
v_call: TRBV7-7
j_call: TRBJ2-2
d_call: .
clone_size: once

cdr3_nt: TGTGCCTGGAACCTCGGGGTGAGCTCCTACAATGAGCAGTTCTTC
cdr3_aa: CAWNLGVSSYNEQFF
v_call: TRBV30
j_call: TRBJ2-1
d_call: .
clone_size: .

cdr3_nt: TGTGCCAGCAGTGTTGGACAGTTTGGGACAGATACGCAGTATTTT
cdr3_aa: CASSVGQFGTDTQYF
v_call: TRBV2
j_call: TRBJ2-3
d_call: .
clone_size: .

cdr3_nt: TGTGCCAGCAGCCCGCGCGAGGGACTTCAAGAGACCCAGTACTTC
cdr3_aa: CASSPREGLQETQYF
v_call: TRBV28
j_call: TRBJ2-5
d_call: .
clone_size: .

cdr3_nt: TGTGCCTGGAGCCTATCAGGGGCAGGTACGCAGTATTTT
cdr3_aa: CAWSLSGAGTQYF
v_call: TRBV30
j_call: TRBJ2-3
d_call: .
clone_size: .

cdr3_nt: TGTGCCAGCACACGGACAGGGTACTACAATGAGCAGTTCTTC
cdr3_aa: CASTRTGYYNEQFF
v_call: TRBV27
j_call: TRBJ2-1
d_call: TRBD1
clone_size: .

cdr3_nt: TGTGCCAGCAAGAGGGACTACACCTACGAGCAGTACTTC
cdr3_aa: CASKRDYTYEQYF
v_call: TRBV2
j_call: TRBJ2-7
d_call: TRBD2
clone_size: .

cdr3_nt: TGTGCCACCAGCGAAGACAAGGGACTAGCGGACACAGATACGCAGTATTTT
cdr3_aa: CATSEDKGLADTDTQYF
v_call: TRBV15
j_call: TRBJ2-3
d_call: TRBD2
clone_size: .

cdr3_nt: TGCGCCAGCAGCTTGTCCGGGCGGGGGGCCTTCGCAGATACGCAGTATTTT
cdr3_aa: CASSLSGRGAFADTQYF
v_call: TRBV5-1
j_call: TRBJ2-3
d_call: TRBD2
clone_size: .

cdr3_nt: TGTGCCAGCAGCTTAGCGACCGCTAGCGGGGGCTACGAGCAGTACTTC
cdr3_aa: CASSLATASGGYEQYF
v_call: TRBV7-8
j_call: TRBJ2-7
d_call: TRBD2
clone_size: .

cdr3_nt: TGCGCCAGCAGCCAACGAGGCAATGGGGAGCAGTACTTC
cdr3_aa: CASSQRGNGEQYF
v_call: TRBV4-1
j_call: TRBJ2-7
d_call: .
clone_size: .

cdr3_nt: TGTGCCAGTAGTATTGGTCAGCGCTTCTGGGACACTGAAGCTTTCTTT
cdr3_aa: CASSIGQRFWDTEAFF
v_call: TRBV19
j_call: TRBJ1-1
d_call: .
clone_size: .

cdr3_nt: TGCAGCGTCTTGACAGGGGGAAACACCATATATTTT
cdr3_aa: CSVLTGGNTIYF
v_call: TRBV29-1
j_call: TRBJ1-3
d_call: TRBD1
clone_size: .

cdr3_nt: TGTGCCAGCAGCTTATGGGGAGGTGGCTACACCTTC
cdr3_aa: CASSLWGGGYTF
v_call: TRBV7-9
j_call: TRBJ1-2
d_call: .
clone_size: few

cdr3_nt: TGCGCCAGCAGCCCCGGGGACAGCCCCTATGGCTACACCTTC
cdr3_aa: CASSPGDSPYGYTF
v_call: TRBV5-1
j_call: TRBJ1-2
d_call: TRBD1
clone_size: .

cdr3_nt: TGTGCCACCACCCGGTACAGGGCAGAGGATACGCAGTATTTT
cdr3_aa: CATTRYRAEDTQYF
v_call: TRBV28
j_call: TRBJ2-3
d_call: .
clone_size: .

cdr3_nt: TGTGCCAGTAGTATAGGGGGGGGCGGGCAGCCCCAGCATTTT
cdr3_aa: CASSIGGGGQPQHF
v_call: TRBV19
j_call: TRBJ1-5
d_call: .
clone_size: .

cdr3_nt: TGCAGCGTTGGCCAGGACAGTAGGGAAAAACTGTTTTTT
cdr3_aa: CSVGQDSREKLFF
v_call: TRBV29-1
j_call: TRBJ1-4
d_call: .
clone_size: .

cdr3_nt: TGTGCCAGCAGCTTATACGGTTCCTACAATGAGCAGTTCTTC
cdr3_aa: CASSLYGSYNEQFF
v_call: TRBV11-2
j_call: TRBJ2-1
d_call: .
clone_size: .

cdr3_nt: TGCGCCAGCAGCCAAGATCCCCCAGGGAACTATGGCTACACCTTC
cdr3_aa: CASSQDPPGNYGYTF
v_call: TRBV4-1
j_call: TRBJ1-2
d_call: .
clone_size: .

cdr3_nt: TGTGCCAGCTCACCTCAGGGGGCGGGTTATAATTCACCCCTCCACTTT
cdr3_aa: CASSPQGAGYNSPLHF
v_call: TRBV18
j_call: TRBJ1-6
d_call: TRBD1
clone_size: .

cdr3_nt: TGTGCCAGCAGCTTAGCGGGGGGGCTTCCCTACAATGAGCAGTTCTTC
cdr3_aa: CASSLAGGLPYNEQFF
v_call: TRBV7-2
j_call: TRBJ2-1
d_call: .
clone_size: .

cdr3_nt: TGTGCCACCAGCAGAGATCCGATGGGACTAGCAATAGAGACCCAGTACTTC
cdr3_aa: CATSRDPMGLAIETQYF
v_call: TRBV15
j_call: TRBJ2-5
d_call: TRBD2
clone_size: .

cdr3_nt: TGCGCCAGCAGCTTGGTCAACTCCTACGAGCAGTACTTC
cdr3_aa: CASSLVNSYEQYF
v_call: TRBV5-1
j_call: TRBJ2-7
d_call: .
clone_size: .

cdr3_nt: TGTGCCAGCAGCTTAGTAGCGGGCGGGGAGCTGTTTTTT
cdr3_aa: CASSLVAGGELFF
v_call: TRBV7-3
j_call: TRBJ2-2
d_call: TRBD2
clone_size: .

cdr3_nt: TGTGCCAGCAGCGACGTGAATTCGGGTGGCTACACCTTC
cdr3_aa: CASSDVNSGGYTF
v_call: TRBV14
j_call: TRBJ1-2
d_call: .
clone_size: .

cdr3_nt: TGTGCCAGCAGCCGCACAGGGAGCAATCAGCCCCAGCATTTT
cdr3_aa: CASSRTGSNQPQHF
v_call: TRBV5-6
j_call: TRBJ1-5
d_call: .
clone_size: .